Each of the 7 T cell receptor beta chains below was sequenced from the same sample in a study of T-cell reconstitution after alpha-beta-depleted transplantation in children. Unique molecular identifiers were used to barcode this TCRbeta library. From the PCR reads, TCRdb called clonotypes with MiXCR, one entry per CDR3 protein. There are hundreds of thousands of distinct CDR3 sequences in the sample; about 15% occur only once, and 5% lies in the top ten. This material consisted of PBMCs, mostly from graft donor cells, taken 360 days after TCRalphabeta/CD19-depleted stem cell transplant. All receptors come from a male patient aged 10 to 17 who had a stem cell transplant for acute lymphoblastic leukemia, so the T cells may come from the graft donor.

The gene calls are TRBV14 and TRBJ2-5; D is undetermined. This CDR3 contains 13 residues. Trimming pared 2 bases from V and 4 bases from J, leaving 8 bases between. Germline values: CDR1 SGHDN, CDR2 FVKESK. The CDR3 nucleotides are TGTGCCAGCAGCCAAATAGCTCGAGAGACCCAGTACTTC. Its protein is CASSQIARETQYF.

This chain joins TRBV12-3 or TRBV12-4 and TRBJ2-7; D is undetermined. The CDR3 runs to 13 residues. V lost 5 bases to trimming and J lost 4 bases, with 12 bases between them. The CDR3 here is CASSVWGPYEQYF. The CDR3, as DNA: TGTGCCAGCAGTGTGTGGGGTCCTTACGAGCAGTACTTC.

This chain joins TRBV7-2 and TRBJ2-7, with TRBD2 as a possible D gene (5 bases). The V and J ends lost 2 bases and 3 bases respectively, with 17 bases between them. This CDR3 is 16 amino acids long. Germline V CDR1 and CDR2: SGHTA, FQGNSA. CDR3 in amino acids: CASSLFRIGRDYEQYF. CDR3 in DNA: TGTGCCAGCAGCTTATTCCGGATCGGACGGGACTACGAGCAGTACTTC.

This clonotype was counted ten times or more. The rearrangement uses TRBV7-9 and TRBJ1-4; weak D call: TRBD1 (5 bases). With 3 bases removed from V and 6 bases from J, the gap between germline ends came to 17 bases. The CDR3 is 16 residues long. Germline CDR1 and CDR2: SEHNR and FQNEAQ (reference sequence). CDR3 nucleotides: TGTGCCAGCAGCTTGAGTGTTCGTTTGACAGATGAAAAACTGTTTTTT. The encoded protein is CASSLSVRLTDEKLFF. Using reference TRBV7-9 and TRBJ1-4 for the parts outside the CDR3, the full variable domain is DTGVSQNPRHKITKRGQNVTFRCDPISEHNRLYWYRQTLGQGPEFLTYFQNEAQLEKSRLLSDRFSAERPKGSFSTLEIQRTEQGDSAMYLCASSLSVRLTDEKLFFGSGTQLSVL.

This clonotype was found a few times. The J gene is TRBJ2-1, the V gene TRBV7-2; 14 bases line up with TRBD2. Germline CDR1 and CDR2: SGHTA and FQGNSA. The CDR3 loop spans 15 amino acids. V shed 4 bases, J shed 9 bases, and the junction held 5 bases outside the gene matches. The CDR3, as DNA: TGTGCCAGCAGCTCCCCGGGACTAGCGGGAGCTGAGCAGTTCTTC. This gives the protein CASSSPGLAGAEQFF.

This clonotype was counted between two and nine times. The J gene is TRBJ2-6, the V gene TRBV5-1; no reliable D call. Deletions cut 7 bases from V and 4 bases from J, with 9 bases between. In germline, CDR1 is SGHRS, CDR2 YFSETQ. The CDR3 covers 13 residues. The CDR3 spells CASGAGGANVLTF. In DNA, the CDR3 is TGCGCCAGCGGAGCTGGGGGGGCCAACGTCCTGACTTTC. The entire variable domain, with the rest obtained from reference TRBV5-1 and TRBJ2-6, is as follows: KAGVTQTPRYLIKTRGQQVTLSCSPISGHRSVSWYQQTPGQGLQFLFEYFSETQRNKGNFPGRFSGRQFSNSRSEMNVSTLELGDSALYLCASGAGGANVLTFGAGSRLTVL.

The chain has TRBV29-1 and TRBJ2-4; D remains ambiguous. This CDR3 is built from 13 residues. The V end was cut by 3 bases, the J end by 0 bases, with 6 bases between. Germline CDR1 is SQVTM and CDR2 is ANQGSEA. CDR3 sequence (DNA): TGCAGCGTTGACCCCTTAGCCAAAAACATTCAGTACTTC. Translated, it gives CSVDPLAKNIQYF. Filled out from reference TRBV29-1 and TRBJ2-4, the complete variable domain reads SAVISQKPSRDICQRGTSLTIQCQVDSQVTMMFWYRQQPGQSLTLIATANQGSEATYESGFVIDKFPISRPNLTFSTLTVSNMSPEDSSIYLCSVDPLAKNIQYFGAGTRLSVL.